This T cell receptor beta chain was captured by sequencing in a study of blood T cell repertoires in COVID-19. Profiling relied on immunoSEQ multiplex PCR, and the TCRdb table lists in-frame clones only, not all of them. This table holds about 140,000 clones, 70% to 90% found once. The sample comprised peripheral blood. The receptor was isolated from a woman aged 60 to 75 with acute or convalescent COVID-19.

Written as DNA, the CDR3 is TGTGCCAGCAGTTTAATTGGGTTGCAGGGAAACTATGGCTACACCTTC. This encodes CASSLIGLQGNYGYTF. V and J are TRBV28 and TRBJ1-2, with a weak D call TRBD1 (5 bases). The germline V and J ends were trimmed by 2 bases and 2 bases, with 15 bases remaining between them. The CDR3 sequence is 16 residues long. Germline assignment: CDR1 MDHEN and CDR2 SYDVKM.